Detailed here is one T cell receptor beta chain. No antigen is known for it. Within one base of it there is no much larger clone, and no base qualities were kept. TCRbeta CDR3 regions were amplified from genomic DNA using the immunoSEQ Assay, a bias-controlled multiplex PCR. As for the authors' bioinformatics: Nucleated cell counts per sample were estimated from amplification of reference gene primers within the assay. To quantify the absolute abundance of each unique TCRbeta CDR3 rearrangement, sequence reads were collapsed and filtered. For each sample, productive Simpson clonality was calculated as the square root of Simpson's diversity index across productive rearrangements. TCRdb provides this immuneACCESS table in a form limited to in-frame rearrangements. Some clones are lacking; in checked studies, under half of them reflect an unresolved V gene, and why the rest are absent is not known. D and trimming come from the DNA, and the V and J calls and clone size come from that table. Present in this sample are 470,000 or so clones, 80% to 90% of which were seen just once. Approximately 3% of the sample lies in the top ten.

Counted from cysteine to phenylalanine, this CDR3 has 16 amino acids. Only the CDR3 DNA is retained, 48 bases long and in frame from the first base. V was cut back by 1 base and J by 0 bases, leaving a gap of 12 bases between them. CDR1 SGHAT and CDR2 FQNNGV were looked up in the germline V gene. This entry comes from a study of blood T cell repertoires in COVID-19 (dated by TCRdb to the early 2020s). For context, the study as a whole: Collaborator samples came from the United States, Italy and Spain and covered acute and convalescent phases of COVID-19. The prospective study material was composed of cDNA or gDNA derived from T cells, B-cell-depleted T cells, or PBMCs. A freely available public database, intended as a resource for researchers studying the immune response to SARS-CoV-2, is where the repertoires were released. Where available, HLA class I and class II types were obtained from metadata supplied by the sample provider rather than from assay-based typing. The sample metadata nearly always contained a de-identified subject ID, COVID-19 status, age in years and sex. The dataset comprised deeply sampled blood TCRbeta repertoires from subjects exposed to, actively infected with, or recovered from COVID-19. The samples were drawn from two sources: the first 160 participants of the ongoing ImmuneRACE study, and about 1,300 subjects contributed by 6 global collaborators. Findings and caveats that apply to the study as a whole: The quantity of clinical and demographic metadata differed by source and by participant and was supplied without curation.

Whole blood was collected in K2EDTA tubes by collaborating institutions according to the institutions' own protocols. For TCRbeta analysis, collaborators shipped samples in one of three forms: frozen whole blood, isolated PBMCs, or DNA extracted from either of those sample types. The receptor comes from a human donor in a cohort sampled during active COVID-19. Sequenced input: peripheral blood. The chain is made from TRBV11-2 and TRBJ2-5; the D gene identity is not certain. The CDR3 sequence is CASSLGVAGYQETQYF. The nucleotides read TGTGCCAGCAGCTTAGGAGTGGCCGGGTACCAAGAGACCCAGTACTTC.